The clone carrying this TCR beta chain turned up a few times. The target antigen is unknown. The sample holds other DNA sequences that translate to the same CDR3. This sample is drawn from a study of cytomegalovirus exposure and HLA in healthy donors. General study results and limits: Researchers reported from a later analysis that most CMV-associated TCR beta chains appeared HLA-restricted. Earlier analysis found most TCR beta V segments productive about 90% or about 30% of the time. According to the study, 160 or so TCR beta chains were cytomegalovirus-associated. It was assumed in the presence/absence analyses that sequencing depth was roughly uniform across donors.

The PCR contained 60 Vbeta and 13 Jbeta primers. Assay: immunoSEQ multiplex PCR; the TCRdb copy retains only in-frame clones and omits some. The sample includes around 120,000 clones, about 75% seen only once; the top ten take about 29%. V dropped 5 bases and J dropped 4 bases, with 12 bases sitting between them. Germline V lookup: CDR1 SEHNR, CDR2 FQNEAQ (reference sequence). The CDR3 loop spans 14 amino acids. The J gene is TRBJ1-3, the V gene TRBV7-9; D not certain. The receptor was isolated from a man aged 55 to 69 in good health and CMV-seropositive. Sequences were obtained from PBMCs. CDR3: CASSSRERGNTIYF. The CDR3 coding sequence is TGTGCCAGCAGCAGTCGGGAGAGGGGAAACACCATATATTTT.